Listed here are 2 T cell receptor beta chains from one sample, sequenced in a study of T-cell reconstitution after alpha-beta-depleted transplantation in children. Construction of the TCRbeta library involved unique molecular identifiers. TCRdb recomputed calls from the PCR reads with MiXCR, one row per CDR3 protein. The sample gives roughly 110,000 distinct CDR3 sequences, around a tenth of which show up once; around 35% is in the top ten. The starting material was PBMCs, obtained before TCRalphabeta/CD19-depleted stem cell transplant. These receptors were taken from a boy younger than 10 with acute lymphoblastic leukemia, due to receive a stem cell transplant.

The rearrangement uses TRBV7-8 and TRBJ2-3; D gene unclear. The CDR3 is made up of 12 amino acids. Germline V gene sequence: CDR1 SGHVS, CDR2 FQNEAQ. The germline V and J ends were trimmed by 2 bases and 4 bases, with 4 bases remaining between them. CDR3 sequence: CASSLPPDTQYF. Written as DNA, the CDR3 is TGTGCCAGCAGCTTACCCCCAGATACGCAGTATTTT.

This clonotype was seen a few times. The CDR3 DNA sequence: TGCAGTGCTGGGATCCCCGGGACTAGCGGGAGAGGGCAGTTCTTC. Residues: CSAGIPGTSGRGQFF. The chain joins TRBV20-1 to TRBJ2-1; TRBD2 matches 14 bases. Germline trimming cut 5 bases from V and 12 bases from J; bases unmatched to any gene: 12. Germline CDR1 DFQATT, CDR2 SNEGSKA (reference sequence). The CDR3 runs 15 residues.